A selection of T cell receptor beta chains follows, all from one sample in a study of control samples from healthy donors and cancer patients. Repertoires were generated with immunoSEQ multiplex PCR, while TCRdb's copy carries only in-frame clones and drops some. The profile shows approximately 92,000 clones, more than 80% of them singletons. The specimen sequenced was blood. These receptor sequences come from a woman younger than 45 in good health. Each CDR3 is given with its conserved first and last residue. D genes are given only for firm matches. Rows may omit the clone size; those that give it use once, few, many or a size class.

15	TRBD1	TRBV19	NA	TRBJ1-2	CASSHIQGANYGYTF	TGTGCCAGTAGCCATATACAGGGGGCCAACTATGGCTACACCTTC
14	NA	TRBV5-4	NA	TRBJ1-2	CASSLGQPNYGYTF	TGTGCCAGCAGCTTGGGACAGCCTAACTATGGCTACACCTTC
17	NA	TRBV19	NA	TRBJ2-3	CASSIPPTHGHTDTQYF	TGTGCCAGTAGTATACCCCCGACACACGGACACACAGATACGCAGTATTTT
15	TRBD1	TRBV2	NA	TRBJ1-1	CASRSGTGGLTEAFF	TGTGCCAGCAGGTCCGGGACAGGGGGCTTGACTGAAGCTTTCTTT
16	NA	TRBV12-5	NA	TRBJ2-1	CASGLVQGPTYNEQFF	TGTGCTAGTGGTTTGGTACAAGGTCCTACCTACAATGAGCAGTTCTTC
15	TRBD2	TRBV11-3	NA	TRBJ2-1	CASSLEAGGYNEQFF	TGTGCCAGCAGCTTAGAGGCGGGGGGCTACAATGAGCAGTTCTTC
15	NA	TRBV10-2	NA	TRBJ2-7	CASSELLEVYYEQYF	TGCGCCAGCAGTGAGTTGTTAGAGGTCTACTACGAGCAGTACTTC
14	TRBD2	TRBV7-9	NA	TRBJ2-5	CASSLVLAGETQYF	TGTGCCAGCAGCTTAGTACTAGCGGGAGAGACCCAGTACTTC
13	NA	TRBV19	NA	TRBJ1-3	CASSIQRGNTIYF	TGTGCCAGTAGTATCCAGCGTGGAAACACCATATATTTT
13	TRBD1	TRBV5-1	NA	TRBJ1-1	CASSRGTATEAFF	TGCGCCAGCAGCCGGGGGACAGCCACTGAAGCTTTCTTT
18	TRBD2	TRBV5-1	NA	TRBJ2-6	CASSLESGSGSGANVLTF	TGCGCCAGCAGCTTGGAAAGCGGGAGCGGCTCTGGGGCCAACGTCCTGACTTTC
11	NA	TRBV27	NA	TRBJ1-2	CATGGISGYTF	TGTGCCACCGGAGGGATATCCGGCTACACCTTC
12	NA	TRBV7-8	NA	TRBJ1-5	CASSFYNQPQHF	TGTGCCAGCAGCTTCTACAATCAGCCCCAGCATTTT
17	TRBD2	TRBV10-2	NA	TRBJ2-1	CASSLGLAGGPGNEQFF	TGCGCCAGCAGTCTGGGACTAGCGGGAGGGCCCGGCAATGAGCAGTTCTTC
14	NA	TRBV6-5	few	TRBJ1-2	CASSFGQRGYGYTF	TGTGCCAGCAGTTTTGGACAGAGGGGCTATGGCTACACCTTC
12	NA	TRBV5-6	NA	TRBJ1-2	CASSLRVSGYTF	TGTGCCAGCAGTTTAAGGGTGTCTGGCTACACCTTC
14	NA	TRBV21-1	NA	TRBJ2-5	CASSKEVGRETQYF	TGTGCCAGCAGCAAAGAGGTAGGAAGGGAGACCCAGTACTTC
14	NA	TRBV30	NA	TRBJ1-6	CAWKGDRVDSPLHF	TGTGCCTGGAAGGGGGACCGGGTCGACTCACCCCTCCACTTT
13	NA	TRBV12-3/TRBV12-4	NA	TRBJ2-3	CASATGHTDTQYF	TGTGCCAGCGCCACGGGACACACAGATACGCAGTATTTT
15	TRBD1	TRBV2	NA	TRBJ2-3	CASIPGTGSTDTQYF	TGTGCCAGCATACCCGGGACAGGCAGCACAGATACGCAGTATTTT
16	NA	TRBV3-1/TRBV3-2	NA	TRBJ2-4	CASSQVGGIAKNIQYF	TGTGCCAGCAGCCAAGTGGGGGGAATAGCCAAAAACATTCAGTACTTC
14	TRBD1	TRBV7-3	NA	TRBJ2-2	CASSTGQGPGELFF	TGTGCCAGCAGCACCGGACAGGGGCCCGGGGAGCTGTTTTTT
14	NA	TRBV4-1	NA	TRBJ1-1	CASSRDMGNTEAFF	TGCGCCAGCAGCCGAGACATGGGGAACACTGAAGCTTTCTTT
14	NA	TRBV18	NA	TRBJ1-2	CASSPWGVNYGYTF	TGTGCCAGCTCCCCCTGGGGGGTTAACTATGGCTACACCTTC
17	TRBD1	TRBV28	NA	TRBJ1-5	CASKDRGFRSSNQPQHF	TGTGCCAGTAAGGACAGGGGGTTTCGCTCTAGCAATCAGCCCCAGCATTTT
18	NA	TRBV7-8	once	TRBJ2-3	CASSRERSSSGYTDTQYF	TGTGCCAGCAGCCGGGAGCGTAGCTCGTCAGGGTACACAGATACGCAGTATTTT
18	TRBD1	TRBV3-1/TRBV3-2	once	TRBJ1-2	CASSPLGTGDTLGYGYTF	TGTGCCAGCAGCCCCCTCGGGACAGGGGATACCCTCGGGTATGGCTACACCTTC
13	TRBD1	TRBV28	once	TRBJ2-5	CASSSTGLWTQYF	TGTGCCAGCAGTTCGACAGGGTTGTGGACCCAGTACTTC
15	NA	TRBV6-5	NA	TRBJ2-1	CASSSGRRPVNEQFF	TGTGCCAGCAGTTCCGGACGGAGACCTGTGAATGAGCAGTTCTTC
15	NA	TRBV30	NA	TRBJ1-4	CAWSRRGRDHEKLFF	TGTGCCTGGAGCCGACGGGGCAGGGACCATGAAAAACTGTTTTTT
16	TRBD2	TRBV5-1	NA	TRBJ2-1	CASSYQTSGGNDEQFF	TGCGCCAGCAGCTATCAGACTAGCGGGGGGAACGATGAGCAGTTCTTC
13	NA	TRBV6-4	once	TRBJ2-1	CASSDLAYNEQFF	TGTGCCAGCAGTGATCTGGCCTACAATGAGCAGTTCTTC
16	NA	TRBV19	few	TRBJ2-3	CASSIGGAPRTDTQYF	TGTGCCAGTAGTATAGGTGGGGCACCTCGCACAGATACGCAGTATTTT
13	NA	TRBV6-5	NA	TRBJ2-7	CTSSYWDSYEQYF	TGTACCAGCAGTTACTGGGACTCCTACGAGCAGTACTTC
13	NA	TRBV29-1	NA	TRBJ1-1	CSVTGVMNTEAFF	TGCAGCGTTACCGGGGTGATGAACACTGAAGCTTTCTTT
14	NA	TRBV6-5	NA	TRBJ1-1	CASAVRRANTEAFF	TGTGCCAGCGCCGTGCGGCGGGCAAACACTGAAGCTTTCTTT
15	NA	TRBV4-1	once	TRBJ1-2	CASSQEASSNYGYTF	TGCGCCAGCAGCCAAGAGGCATCCTCTAACTATGGCTACACCTTC
21	TRBD2	TRBV24-1	NA	TRBJ2-1	CATSDPPLAGGPKSSYNEQFF	TGTGCCACCAGTGATCCCCCGCTAGCGGGAGGGCCGAAGAGCTCCTACAATGAGCAGTTCTTC
16	NA	TRBV7-9	NA	TRBJ2-1	CASIPGMGRPYNEQFF	TGTGCCAGCATCCCGGGGATGGGACGACCCTACAATGAGCAGTTCTTC
13	NA	TRBV27	NA	TRBJ2-5	CASSSPGQETQYF	TGTGCCAGCAGTTCCCCTGGACAAGAGACCCAGTACTTC
15	TRBD2	TRBV10-2	NA	TRBJ2-7	CASSEVAGSSYEQYF	TGCGCCAGCAGTGAAGTAGCGGGGAGCTCCTACGAGCAGTACTTC
15	TRBD2	TRBV6-5	NA	TRBJ2-1	CASRVAGGRYNEQFF	TGTGCCAGCCGGGTAGCGGGGGGGAGGTACAATGAGCAGTTCTTC
13	NA	TRBV29-1	NA	TRBJ1-2	CSVEEVTLYGYTF	TGCAGCGTTGAAGAGGTCACCCTCTATGGCTACACCTTC
14	TRBD1	TRBV4-1	NA	TRBJ1-6	CASSLGQDNSPLHF	TGCGCCAGCAGCCTGGGACAGGATAATTCACCCCTCCACTTT
14	NA	TRBV5-1	NA	TRBJ1-1	CASSLVLGDTEAFF	TGCGCCAGCAGCTTGGTTCTAGGGGACACTGAAGCTTTCTTT
14	TRBD1	TRBV19	NA	TRBJ1-2	CASSADRGTWGYTF	TGTGCCAGTAGTGCAGACAGGGGGACATGGGGCTACACCTTC
15	NA	TRBV19	NA	TRBJ1-5	CASSIGGYSNQPQHF	TGTGCCAGTAGTATAGGGGGGTATAGCAATCAGCCCCAGCATTTT
17	NA	TRBV4-1	NA	TRBJ1-1	CASSQVGQGRKNTEAFF	TGCGCCAGCAGCCAGGTGGGGCAGGGGCGGAAGAATACTGAAGCTTTCTTT
10	TRBD1	TRBV30	NA	TRBJ1-1	CAGQEIEAFF	TGTGCCGGACAGGAGATTGAAGCTTTCTTT
14	TRBD1	TRBV5-1	NA	TRBJ1-1	CASSLTGVNTEAFF	TGCGCCAGCAGCTTGACAGGGGTGAACACTGAAGCTTTCTTT
12	NA	TRBV29-1	once	TRBJ1-1	CSVGQTNTEAFF	TGCAGCGTTGGACAGACGAACACTGAAGCTTTCTTT
13	NA	TRBV5-1	NA	TRBJ2-1	CASREGTDNEQFF	TGCGCCAGCAGGGAGGGGACCGACAATGAGCAGTTCTTC
14	NA	TRBV18	NA	TRBJ1-5	CASSLRAGNQPQHF	TGTGCCAGCTCTCTCAGGGCAGGCAATCAGCCCCAGCATTTT
16	TRBD2	TRBV7-2	NA	TRBJ2-3	CASSFPRLAGGDTQYF	TGTGCCAGCTCCTTCCCCCGACTAGCGGGGGGAGATACGCAGTATTTT
17	NA	TRBV3-1/TRBV3-2	NA	TRBJ2-3	CASSQEIQSWGTDTQYF	TGTGCCAGCAGCCAAGAAATTCAAAGTTGGGGCACAGATACGCAGTATTTT
14	NA	TRBV11-2	NA	TRBJ2-2	CASSLSGVLGELFF	TGTGCCAGCAGCTTATCAGGTGTACTCGGGGAGCTGTTTTTT
18	TRBD2	TRBV11-3	NA	TRBJ2-3	CASSLGGGSSGYTDTQYF	TGTGCCAGCAGCTTAGGTGGTGGGTCTAGCGGCTACACAGATACGCAGTATTTT
15	TRBD2	TRBV27	NA	TRBJ2-7	CASSLTSGRPYEQYF	TGTGCCAGCAGTCTCACTAGCGGGAGGCCCTACGAGCAGTACTTC
15	NA	TRBV9	NA	TRBJ2-3	CASSLLDTYTDTQYF	TGTGCCAGCAGCCTCCTCGACACCTACACAGATACGCAGTATTTT
15	TRBD1	TRBV19	NA	TRBJ2-1	CASRPDRGSYNEQFF	TGTGCCAGTAGACCAGACAGGGGCTCCTACAATGAGCAGTTCTTC